These 5 T cell receptor beta chains were sequenced from one sample in a study of T cell repertoires in cytomegalovirus infection. One entry per CDR3 protein results from TCRdb running MiXCR on the reads. The sample yields hundreds of thousands of distinct CDR3 sequences, roughly a third seen once. Antigen specificity for these receptors is unknown. Material: cultured PBMCs, obtained from culture after CMV antigen stimulation. These receptors all come from a human donor in good health (CMV status not recorded). Some clones in this sample may be carry-over from other donors' samples.

The gene calls are TRBV20-1 and TRBJ1-2; possibly TRBD1 for D (6 bases). Germline V gene data show CDR1 as DFQATT and CDR2 as SNEGSKA (reference sequence). Trimming shortened V by 1 base and J by 0 bases, and 27 bases separated the two germline ends. The CDR3 totals 20 residues. The CDR3 protein is CSARVPGPPGQDLANYGYTF. The DNA of the CDR3 is TGCAGTGCTAGAGTTCCGGGACCTCCGGGACAAGACCTAGCTAACTATGGCTACACCTTC.

In its sample, this clonotype was seen a few times. V is TRBV7-2 and J is TRBJ1-2; D remains ambiguous. V was trimmed by 5 bases and J by 7 bases, leaving 8 bases between them. Germline V gene lookup returns CDR1 SGHTA and CDR2 FQGNSA. The CDR3 length is 11 residues. The DNA of the CDR3 is TGTGCCAGCAGCCCCACCTTTGGCTACACCTTC. This gives the protein CASSPTFGYTF.

This clonotype occurred many times. This chain connects TRBV7-2 to TRBJ2-5, with TRBD2 matching over 12 bases. The CDR3 totals 16 residues. Germline loops: CDR1 SGHTA, CDR2 FQGNSA. The ends lost 1 base at V and 5 bases at J; junction bases unmatched: 5. Here the CDR3 DNA reads TGTGCCAGCAGCTTAGAGGGACTAGCGGGTCGGGAGACCCAGTACTTC. Translating gives CASSLEGLAGRETQYF.

The chain joins TRBV29-1 to TRBJ1-2; D gene unclear. CDR1 and CDR2 from the germline V gene are SQVTM and ANQGSEA. The V end lost 5 bases, the J end lost 0 bases, and 7 bases lay between the germline ends. The CDR3 is 12 amino acids. CDR3 bases: TGCAGCGTTCTAACTACTAACTATGGCTACACCTTC. Its protein is CSVLTTNYGYTF.

This clonotype was observed a few times. The V call is TRBV7-2, the J call TRBJ2-4; weak D call: TRBD2 (6 bases). V was pared by 4 bases and J by 6 bases, with 10 bases between. The CDR3 spans 13 residues. CDR1 and CDR2 from the germline V gene are SGHTA and FQGNSA. The CDR3 spells CASSWTTPNIQYF. In DNA form, the CDR3 reads TGTGCCAGCAGCTGGACTACCCCAAACATTCAGTACTTC.